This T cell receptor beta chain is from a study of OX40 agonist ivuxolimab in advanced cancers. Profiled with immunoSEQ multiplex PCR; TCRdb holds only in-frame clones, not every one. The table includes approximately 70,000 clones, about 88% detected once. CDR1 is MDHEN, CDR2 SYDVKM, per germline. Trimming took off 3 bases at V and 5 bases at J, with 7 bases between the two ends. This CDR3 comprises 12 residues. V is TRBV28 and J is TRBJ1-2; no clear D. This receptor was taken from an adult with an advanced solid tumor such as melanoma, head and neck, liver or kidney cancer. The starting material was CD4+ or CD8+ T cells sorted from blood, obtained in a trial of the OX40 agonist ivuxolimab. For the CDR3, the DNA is TGTGCCAGCAGTTTCAGGATTTATGGCTACACCTTC. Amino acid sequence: CASSFRIYGYTF.